The 15 T cell receptor beta chains below all came from one sample that was sequenced in a study of OX40 agonist ivuxolimab in advanced cancers. Here immunoSEQ multiplex PCR was the method, and the copy in TCRdb shows in-frame clones only, minus some. Here the sample spans 70,000 or so clones, roughly 80% being singletons. The sequences come from CD4+ or CD8+ T cells sorted from blood, collected in a trial of the OX40 agonist ivuxolimab. The origin of the receptors is an adult with an advanced solid tumor such as melanoma, head and neck, liver or kidney cancer.

The rearrangement joins TRBV7-2 to TRBJ2-7; D is unclear. This CDR3 is 15 amino acids long. Trimming left V 4 bases short and J 1 base short, with 14 bases between. In germline, CDR1 is SGHTA, CDR2 FQGNSA. The DNA for the CDR3 is TGTGCCAGCAGCTCCCCCGGAGTCCGGTCCTACGAGCAGTACTTC. It specifies CASSSPGVRSYEQYF.

This clone was detected a few times. The rearrangement joins TRBV19 to TRBJ2-3; 7 bases line up with TRBD1. The CDR3 covers 15 residues. V lost 7 bases to trimming and J lost 2 bases; unmatched junction nucleotides: 9. In germline, CDR1 is LNHDA, CDR2 SQIVND (reference sequence). The CDR3 nucleotides are TGTGCCAGTACCAGGGGGATGGGACCCACAGATACGCAGTATTTT. Amino acid sequence: CASTRGMGPTDTQYF.

This clone was seen once. DNA for the CDR3: TGTGCCAGCAGCTTTGGGTTTGGGGGGCAAGACTACGAGCAGTACTTC. Translation gives CASSFGFGGQDYEQYF. V is TRBV5-6 and J is TRBJ2-7, with D perhaps being TRBD1 or TRBD2 (6 bases each). This CDR3 has 16 residues. Germline V CDR1 and CDR2: SGHDT, YYEEEE. With 2 bases removed from V and 3 bases from J, the gap between germline ends came to 18 bases.

This chain uses TRBV19 with TRBJ2-7; unclear D gene. The V gene's germline CDR1 is LNHDA and CDR2 SQIVND (reference sequence). V was pared by 7 bases and J by 3 bases, with 13 bases between. The CDR3 totals 13 residues. CDR3 sequence (DNA): TGTGCCAGTATGGGTTGGGAACGCTACGAGCAGTACTTC. Its protein is CASMGWERYEQYF.

The rearrangement links TRBV2 to TRBJ1-3; D is unresolved. The CDR3 runs to 16 residues. The V and J ends lost 8 bases and 3 bases respectively, with 20 bases between them. Germline CDR1 is SNHLY and CDR2 is FYNNEI. CDR3 nucleotide sequence: TGTGCCAGCCGACCCTACCTCCGGACGGGTGGAAACACCATATATTTT. This codes for CASRPYLRTGGNTIYF.

This clone was observed a single time. The chain has TRBV5-1 and TRBJ2-6, with D perhaps TRBD1 (6 bases). Germline CDR1 is SGHRS and CDR2 is YFSETQ. Between the trimmed V and J ends, which lost 4 bases and 2 bases, there was a span of 19 bases. CDR3 length equals 18 residues. CDR3 DNA: TGCGCCAGCAGCACCGGCCGGACAGCTCTTACTGGGGCCAACGTCCTGACTTTC. Encoded protein: CASSTGRTALTGANVLTF.

V is TRBV6-1 and J is TRBJ1-1; D is unresolved. The CDR3 is made up of 13 amino acids. CDR1 and CDR2 from the germline V gene are MNHNS and SASEGT. The V end lost 3 bases, the J end lost 5 bases, and 10 bases lay between the germline ends. The DNA of the CDR3 is TGTGCCAGCAGTGAGACCCTGAGGACTGAAGCTTTCTTT. Translation: CASSETLRTEAFF.

The rearrangement links TRBV11-3 to TRBJ2-7; possibly TRBD2 for D (5 bases). This CDR3 is 16 amino acids long. V lost 4 bases and J 6 bases, leaving 22 bases between the germline ends. Germline values: CDR1 SGHNT, CDR2 YENEEA. In DNA, the CDR3 is TGTGCCAGCAGCTCCTTAGCGATAGTAGCGCCTCCCGAGCAGTACTTC. Protein product: CASSSLAIVAPPEQYF.

The J gene is TRBJ1-4, the V gene TRBV29-1; possible D gene TRBD1, 5 bases. In germline, CDR1 is SQVTM, CDR2 ANQGSEA. The CDR3 consists of 14 residues. V lost 6 bases, J lost 8 bases, and 19 bases lay in between. The DNA of the CDR3 is TGCAGCGTGGCGACGACAGCGAGGCGGGAAAAACTGTTTTTT. Protein sequence: CSVATTARREKLFF. Looking up the rest from reference TRBV29-1 and TRBJ1-4 gives the full variable domain: SAVISQKPSRDICQRGTSLTIQCQVDSQVTMMFWYRQQPGQSLTLIATANQGSEATYESGFVIDKFPISRPNLTFSTLTVSNMSPEDSSIYLCSVATTARREKLFFGSGTQLSVL.

The rearrangement joins TRBV7-6 to TRBJ2-2; the match to TRBD1 covers 8 bases. Per germline, CDR1 SGHVS and CDR2 FNYEAQ. The junction had 6 bases not matched to a gene; V was cut back by 5 bases and J by 7 bases. The CDR3 contains 14 residues. CDR3 sequence: CASSALDRGGELFF. The CDR3 nucleotides are TGTGCCAGCAGCGCCCTTGACAGGGGCGGGGAGCTGTTTTTT.

This clone appeared a few times. The rearrangement links TRBV2 to TRBJ1-4; the D gene is possibly TRBD1 (5 bases). V was cut by 4 bases and J by 10 bases, with 10 bases left in between. The germline gives CDR1 SNHLY, CDR2 FYNNEI. CDR3 length: 12 residues. CDR3: CASSAVGGKLFF. CDR3 DNA: TGTGCCAGCAGTGCGGTGGGGGGAAAACTGTTTTTT.

The V gene is TRBV19, the J gene TRBJ2-1; weak D call: TRBD2 (5 bases). This CDR3 region has 13 residues. The V end was cut by 5 bases, the J end by 7 bases, with 12 bases between. Germline CDR1 is LNHDA and CDR2 is SQIVND (reference sequence). The CDR3 here is CASSPRLFNEQFF. In DNA, the CDR3 is TGTGCCAGTAGTCCCAGACTATTTAATGAGCAGTTCTTC. The whole variable domain, remainder taken from reference TRBV19 and TRBJ2-1, is DGGITQSPKYLFRKEGQNVTLSCEQNLNHDAMYWYRQDPGQGLRLIYYSQIVNDFQKGDIAEGYSVSREKKESFPLTVTSAQKNPTAFYLCASSPRLFNEQFFGPGTRLTVL.

The chain links TRBV30 to TRBJ2-3, with TRBD2 matching over 11 bases. The CDR3 spans 11 residues. The V segment lost 1 base and the J segment 15 bases; nucleotides outside the gene matches: 3. Germline V lookup: CDR1 GTSNPN, CDR2 SVGIG (reference sequence). CDR3 protein: CAWSGSGGAYF. The CDR3 bases are TGTGCCTGGAGTGGTAGCGGGGGGGCTTATTTT.

The chain links TRBV13 to TRBJ2-3; the match to TRBD1 covers 8 bases. The germline gives CDR1 PRHDT, CDR2 FYEKMQ (reference sequence). V shed 1 base, J shed 2 bases, and the junction held 17 bases outside the gene matches. The CDR3 totals 20 residues. The CDR3: CASSLVWAIEGTGSTDTQYF. Here the CDR3 DNA reads TGTGCCAGCAGCTTAGTGTGGGCGATTGAAGGGACAGGATCCACAGATACGCAGTATTTT. Together with reference TRBV13 and TRBJ2-3, the CDR3 gives the full variable domain: AAGVIQSPRHLIKEKRETATLKCYPIPRHDTVYWYQQGPGQDPQFLISFYEKMQSDKGSIPDRFSAQQFSDYHSELNMSSLELGDSALYFCASSLVWAIEGTGSTDTQYFGPGTRLTVL.

This clone appeared a few times. This sample includes further DNA sequences coding for the same CDR3. The chain combines TRBV4-2 with TRBJ2-1; D gene uncertain. This CDR3 contains 16 residues. Trimming left V 0 bases short and J 0 bases short, with 9 bases between. Germline assignment: CDR1 LGHNA and CDR2 YNFKEQ. The CDR3 nucleotides are TGTGCCAGCAGCCAAGAGGCGACAAGCTCCTACAATGAGCAGTTCTTC. Residues: CASSQEATSSYNEQFF.